The 17 T cell receptor beta chains below come from one sample, sequenced in a study of blood T cell repertoires in COVID-19. TCRdb's copy holds only in-frame clones and misses some; the assay was immunoSEQ multiplex PCR. The repertoire has around 300,000 clones, about 90% of them found once; the top ten carry less than 5.5%. Sequences were obtained from PBMCs or T cells enriched from blood (not recorded which). The receptor set was obtained from a young man who had recovered from COVID-19.

Regarding this clone: Distinct nucleotide sequences in the sample also encode this CDR3. The V call is TRBV27, the J call TRBJ2-7, with 11 bases fitting TRBD1. CDR1 and CDR2 (germline): MNHEY, SMNVEV (reference sequence). The trim removed 5 bases at V and 4 bases at J, leaving 7 bases unmatched. The CDR3 covers 15 residues. The CDR3, as DNA: TGTGCCAGCAGTACCCCGGGACAGGGGGTGTACGAGCAGTACTTC. Translated: CASSTPGQGVYEQYF.

The chain is built from TRBV11-3 and TRBJ2-1, with D perhaps matching TRBD1 (6 bases). V was trimmed by 5 bases and J by 6 bases, leaving 20 bases between them. CDR3 length: 16 residues. Germline lookup yields CDR1 SGHNT and CDR2 YENEEA. CDR3 bases: TGTGCCAGCAGCCGTGCTTTTAGGCAGGGGAGCAATGAGCAGTTCTTC. Its translation is CASSRAFRQGSNEQFF.

The V gene is TRBV5-4, the J gene TRBJ2-2, with D possibly being TRBD2 (6 bases). The germline gives CDR1 SGHNT, CDR2 YYREEE (reference sequence). The CDR3 has 16 amino acids. V dropped 4 bases and J dropped 1 base, with 14 bases sitting between them. CDR3 sequence reads: CASSPRERGNTGELFF. The CDR3 region has the DNA TGTGCCAGCAGCCCCCGGGAGAGGGGGAACACCGGGGAGCTGTTTTTT.

V gene TRBV5-1 combines with J gene TRBJ2-7; D not resolved. CDR1 is SGHRS, CDR2 YFSETQ, per germline. V lost 4 bases and J lost 2, with 10 bases in between. The CDR3 consists of 13 residues. CDR3 sequence (DNA): TGCGCCAGCAGCCCAGACACCACCTACGAGCAGTACTTC. Protein product: CASSPDTTYEQYF. The variable domain in full, with the rest retrieved from reference TRBV5-1 and TRBJ2-7, is KAGVTQTPRYLIKTRGQQVTLSCSPISGHRSVSWYQQTPGQGLQFLFEYFSETQRNKGNFPGRFSGRQFSNSRSEMNVSTLELGDSALYLCASSPDTTYEQYFGPGTRLTVT.

The chain recombines TRBV9 with TRBJ2-1, with D possibly matching TRBD2 (5 bases). The germline CDR1 and CDR2 sequences are SGDLS and YYNGEE. The CDR3 contains 17 residues. V lost 0 bases to trimming and J lost 5 bases, with 18 bases between them. The CDR3 coding sequence is TGTGCCAGCAGCGTAGAATGGAGGAGCTACTATAACAATGAGCAGTTCTTC. Translation: CASSVEWRSYYNNEQFF.

V is TRBV5-1 and J is TRBJ2-7, with TRBD2 as a possible D gene (6 bases). The CDR3 consists of 13 residues. Germline CDR1 reads SGHRS; CDR2 reads YFSETQ. V was cut by 4 bases and J by 3 bases, with 11 bases left in between. CDR3 sequence reads: CASSRDWDYEQYF. CDR3 DNA: TGCGCCAGCAGCCGGGACTGGGACTACGAGCAGTACTTC.

V usage is TRBV18 and J usage is TRBJ2-2; D possibly corresponds to TRBD1 (6 bases). There are 14 residues in the CDR3. V was pared by 1 base and J by 3 bases, with 6 bases between. CDR1 is KGHSH and CDR2 is LQKENI in the germline V gene. The CDR3, as DNA: TGTGCCAGCTCACCACAGGGGGACACCGGGGAGCTGTTTTTT. Translation: CASSPQGDTGELFF.

The chain recombines TRBV10-2 with TRBJ2-7, with TRBD1 identical over 7 bases. With 4 bases clipped from V and 6 bases from J, the junction kept 3 bases outside the gene matches. The CDR3 is 12 amino acids. Germline V CDR1 and CDR2: WSHSY, SAAADI. The CDR3 nucleotides are TGCGCCAGCAGTGCGGGACAGTCCGAGCAGTACTTC. Protein: CASSAGQSEQYF.

This clone was observed a handful of times. V gene TRBV9 combines with J gene TRBJ2-7; a weak D match, TRBD2 (5 bases). The V gene's germline CDR1 is SGDLS and CDR2 YYNGEE. The CDR3 loop spans 12 amino acids. Trimming pared 5 bases from V and 2 bases from J, leaving 8 bases between. The CDR3 sequence is CASRDSTYEQYF. For the CDR3, the DNA is TGTGCCAGCAGGGACTCCACCTACGAGCAGTACTTC. Variable domain in full (rest from reference TRBV9 and TRBJ2-7): DSGVTQTPKHLITATGQRVTLRCSPRSGDLSVYWYQQSLDQGLQFLIQYYNGEERAKGNILERFSAQQFPDLHSELNLSSLELGDSALYFCASRDSTYEQYFGPGTRLTVT.

The rearrangement joins TRBV7-9 to TRBJ1-2; D might be TRBD1 (5 bases). There are 17 residues in the CDR3. Germline loops: CDR1 SEHNR, CDR2 FQNEAQ (reference sequence). V was shortened by 4 bases and J by 4 bases, with 22 bases between the two germline ends. DNA of the CDR3: TGTGCCAGCAGCTCCTTAATCTCCGTACCGGGGGGCTATGGCTACACCTTC. Translated, it gives CASSSLISVPGGYGYTF.

This chain connects TRBV7-8 to TRBJ2-5; TRBD2 is a possible D gene (5 bases). The CDR3 is 14 amino acids. V was trimmed by 6 bases and J by 2 bases, leaving 13 bases between them. Germline V CDR1 and CDR2: SGHVS, FQNEAQ. The CDR3 protein is CASRRRTPQETQYF. CDR3 DNA sequence: TGTGCCAGCAGGCGAAGGACTCCTCAAGAGACCCAGTACTTC.

The chain combines TRBV12-2 with TRBJ2-7; TRBD1 was called by the table and not checked on the DNA. TRBV12-2 is reported as a pseudogene. The CDR3 is 17 residues long. The CDR3 is CASRFPGQHHSSYEQYF. CDR3 sequence (DNA): TGTGCAAGTCGGTTCCCGGGACAGCACCATAGCTCCTACGAGCAGTACTTC.

The rearrangement joins TRBV7-9 to TRBJ2-7; TRBD1 aligns across 8 bases. The CDR3 totals 15 residues. Germline CDR1 and CDR2: SEHNR and FQNEAQ (reference sequence). V gave up 3 bases and J gave up 5 bases; unmatched junction bases: 9. The CDR3 bases are TGTGCCAGCAGCTTGTTACAGGGGGTCCTCAACGAGCAGTACTTC. Protein: CASSLLQGVLNEQYF.

The chain is built from TRBV4-1 and TRBJ2-1, with 9 bases aligning to TRBD1. Trimming at V came to 6 bases and at J to 2 bases, leaving 5 bases not matched to a gene. Germline CDR1 and CDR2: MGHRA and YSYEKL. The CDR3 has 15 residues. The CDR3 loop reads CASSPGQGTYNEQFF. Here the CDR3 DNA reads TGCGCCAGCAGTCCCGGACAGGGGACCTACAATGAGCAGTTCTTC.

This chain links TRBV7-2 with TRBJ2-4; 10 positions agree with TRBD1. The CDR3 extends over 16 amino acids. Germline assignment: CDR1 SGHTA and CDR2 FQGNSA. Trimming cost V 5 bases and J 1 base; bases outside gene matches: 5. This CDR3 reads CASSPGTGVAKNIQYF. The CDR3 DNA follows: TGTGCCAGCAGCCCCGGGACAGGGGTGGCCAAAAACATTCAGTACTTC.

This clone was found once. V usage is TRBV19 and J usage is TRBJ1-2; D is possibly TRBD1 (6 bases). V was clipped by 9 bases and J by 0 bases, with 17 bases between them. The CDR3 covers 15 residues. The germline CDR1 and CDR2 sequences are LNHDA and SQIVND (reference sequence). CDR3 sequence reads: CASYGQTTTNYGYTF. CDR3 nucleotides: TGTGCCAGCTATGGACAGACAACTACTAACTATGGCTACACCTTC.

This clone has just a few counts. V is TRBV21-1 and J is TRBJ2-3; TRBD1, the D gene given by the table, was not confirmed from the DNA. TRBV21-1 is assigned pseudogene status. The CDR3 length is 15 residues. CDR3 sequence reads: CASSVFRGLTDTQYF. The DNA for the CDR3 is TGTGCCAGCAGCGTTTTCAGGGGGCTCACAGATACGCAGTATTTT.